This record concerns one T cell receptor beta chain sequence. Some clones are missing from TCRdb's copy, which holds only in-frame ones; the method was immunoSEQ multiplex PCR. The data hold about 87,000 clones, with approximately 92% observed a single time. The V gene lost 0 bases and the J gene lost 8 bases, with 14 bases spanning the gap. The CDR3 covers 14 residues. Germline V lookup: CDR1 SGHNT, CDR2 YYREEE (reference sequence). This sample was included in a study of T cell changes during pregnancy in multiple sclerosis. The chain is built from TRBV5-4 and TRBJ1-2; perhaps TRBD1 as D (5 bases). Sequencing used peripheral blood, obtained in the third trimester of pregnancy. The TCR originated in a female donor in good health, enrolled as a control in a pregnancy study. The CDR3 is CASSLERGWGGYTF. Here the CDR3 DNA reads TGTGCCAGCAGCTTGGAAAGGGGATGGGGAGGCTACACCTTC.